The T cell receptor (beta chain) described here comes from a study of T cell responses to AZD1222 COVID-19 vaccine. The CDR3 runs to 14 residues. The ends were cut back, 3 bases at V and 8 bases at J, with 16 bases in the middle. The V gene's germline CDR1 is KGHSH and CDR2 LQKENI. TCRdb's table, derived via immunoSEQ multiplex PCR, lists solely in-frame clones and lacks some. Of about 110,000 clones in the sample, around 90% were seen once. The source material was peripheral blood, sampled on day 0 of AZD1222 vaccination. The chain employs TRBV18 and TRBJ1-2, with D possibly matching TRBD1 (5 bases). The TCR was taken from an adult in good health. The CDR3 loop is CASSPGSGFEGYTF. Here the CDR3 DNA reads TGTGCCAGCTCACCGGGATCAGGGTTTGAGGGCTACACCTTC. The full variable domain, rest sourced from reference TRBV18 and TRBJ1-2, is NAGVMQNPRHLVRRRGQEARLRCSPMKGHSHVYWYRQLPEEGLKFMVYLQKENIIDESGMPKERFSAEFPKEGPSILRIQQVVRGDSAAYFCASSPGSGFEGYTFGSGTRLTVV.